This is a list of T cell receptor beta chains from one sample in a study of cytomegalovirus exposure and HLA in healthy donors. The protocol was immunoSEQ multiplex PCR, while the TCRdb copy is restricted to in-frame clones and leaves out a portion. The sample has 160,000 or so clones; 80% to 90% are singletons. The sequencing input was PBMCs. The receptors here all came from a woman in her thirties in good health and CMV-seronegative. Each CDR3 is given with its conserved first and last residue. D genes are given only for firm matches. Clone size appears in some rows only: once, few, many, or a class for an expanded clone.

J	D	V	size	DNA	CDR3
TRBJ1-2	-	TRBV18	-	TGTGCCAGCTCAAAACAGGGATCGGGGGGCTACACCTTC	CASSKQGSGGYTF
TRBJ1-5	TRBD1	TRBV6-1	-	TGTGCCAGCAGTCCCGGGACAGGGACCAATCAGCCCCAGCATTTT	CASSPGTGTNQPQHF
TRBJ2-3	TRBD1	TRBV4-2	-	TGTGCCAGCAGCCACCCGGGACAGGGTATTACGGCAGATACGCAGTATTTT	CASSHPGQGITADTQYF
TRBJ1-2	-	TRBV30	-	TGTGCCTGGAGTGACCAGGTGGATGGCTACACCTTC	CAWSDQVDGYTF
TRBJ1-2	-	TRBV7-9	once	TGTGCCAGCAGCTCCCGGACAGCCCCGACCCCTTATGGCTACACCTTC	CASSSRTAPTPYGYTF
TRBJ2-7	-	TRBV5-6	-	TGTGCCAGCAGCTTGGGGACAGACTCCTACGAGCAGTACTTC	CASSLGTDSYEQYF
TRBJ2-3	-	TRBV19	-	TGTGCCAGTAGTTCCGCAGATACGCAGTATTTT	CASSSADTQYF
TRBJ1-6	TRBD1	TRBV7-2	-	TGTGCCAGCACCCTTGGACAGGGGGAGATGGTGGATTCACCCCTCCACTTT	CASTLGQGEMVDSPLHF
TRBJ2-7	TRBD2	TRBV6-5	-	TGTGCCAGCAGTTACTCATCGGGGGGAGCCTACGAGCAGTACTTC	CASSYSSGGAYEQYF
TRBJ1-4	TRBD1	TRBV7-8	-	TGTGCCAGCAGCTTAGAAAGGGGGCGGACCTCCAATGAAAAACTGTTTTTT	CASSLERGRTSNEKLFF
TRBJ2-3	TRBD2	TRBV30	-	TGTGCCTGGAGTGTACCTGCGGGGGAGGATACGCAGTATTTT	CAWSVPAGEDTQYF
TRBJ1-2	TRBD1	TRBV7-6	once	TGTGCCAGCAGCTTAAGGGGACAGGGTGGTGGCTACACCTTC	CASSLRGQGGGYTF
TRBJ1-1	-	TRBV6-1	many	TGTGCCAGCAGTGATGATCGCGGGTACACTGAAGCTTTCTTT	CASSDDRGYTEAFF
TRBJ2-6	-	TRBV5-1	-	TGCGCCAGCAGCTTATGGTCCCTACCCTCTGGGGCCAACGTCCTGACTTTC	CASSLWSLPSGANVLTF
TRBJ2-1	TRBD2	TRBV7-9	-	TGTGCCAGCAGCCTCCCCCGACGGTCGCCGGGGGGGCCTGGGGATGAGCAGTTCTTC	CASSLPRRSPGGPGDEQFF
TRBJ2-7	-	TRBV9	once	TGTGCCAGCAGCGTAGATGGGAGCTCCTACGAGCAGTACTTC	CASSVDGSSYEQYF
TRBJ1-2	TRBD1	TRBV18	-	TGTGCCAGCTCACCACTTGCGGGACAGGGGGCAGGGGATGGCTACACCTTC	CASSPLAGQGAGDGYTF
TRBJ1-2	TRBD1	TRBV2	-	TGTGCCAGCAGTGGAGGGGCCAGGGGGCTCTATGGCTACACCTTC	CASSGGARGLYGYTF
TRBJ2-7	TRBD1	TRBV19	-	TGTGCCAGTAGTATAGATCAGGGGGATCGCTACGAGCAGTACTTC	CASSIDQGDRYEQYF
TRBJ1-3	-	TRBV6-6	-	TGTGCCAGCAGGACAGGCTCCTCTGGAAACACCATATATTTT	CASRTGSSGNTIYF
TRBJ1-6	-	TRBV27	-	TGTGCCAGCACAGGGTCTTATAATTCACCCCTCCACTTT	CASTGSYNSPLHF
TRBJ2-1	-	TRBV7-9	-	TGTGCCAGCAGCTTATCTAGCCCCTCCTACAATGAGCAGTTCTTC	CASSLSSPSYNEQFF
TRBJ2-1	-	TRBV11-2	once	TGTGCCAGCAGCTTCGACAGAATTACCTACAATGAGCAGTTCTTC	CASSFDRITYNEQFF
TRBJ1-3	TRBD1	TRBV10-3	-	TGTGCCACCTCGACAGGGGACTCTGGAAACACCATATATTTT	CATSTGDSGNTIYF
TRBJ2-1	TRBD1	TRBV27	-	TGTGCCAGCTCCCTACCCCGGGGACAGGGTTTTAATGAGCAGTTCTTC	CASSLPRGQGFNEQFF
TRBJ2-1	TRBD2	TRBV25-1	-	TGTGCCAGCAGCGAATACTCGGGACTAGCGGCCTACAATGAGCAGTTCTTC	CASSEYSGLAAYNEQFF
TRBJ1-5	-	TRBV21-1	once	TGTGCCAGCAGCAAAGAGGACAGGGAAGTAACTCCCAGCAATCAGCCCCAGCATTTT	CASSKEDREVTPSNQPQHF
TRBJ2-2	TRBD1	TRBV27	-	TGTGCCAGCAGTTTATCGGGACAGGGTATTACCGGGGAGCTGTTTTTT	CASSLSGQGITGELFF
TRBJ1-2	-	TRBV10-3	-	TGTGCCATCAGTGATCTTATCGGCTACACCTTC	CAISDLIGYTF
TRBJ2-1	TRBD2	TRBV14	-	TGTGCCAGCCATCCGGGGGGGCGTTACAATGAGCAGTTCTTC	CASHPGGRYNEQFF
TRBJ1-2	-	TRBV5-4	-	TGTGCCAGCAGCTTGAGCGCTGGTGACTATGGCTACACCTTC	CASSLSAGDYGYTF
TRBJ2-3	-	TRBV7-9	-	TGTGCCAGCAGCTTAGCGAGGGCAGATACGCAGTATTTT	CASSLARADTQYF
TRBJ2-7	-	TRBV6-5	-	TGTGCCAGGGCGCAGGACAGCTACTCCTACGAGCAGTACTTC	CARAQDSYSYEQYF
TRBJ2-7	-	TRBV18	few	TGTGCCAGCTCACCACAGCGGATTATGGCAGCGGAATCCTACGAGCAGTACTTC	CASSPQRIMAAESYEQYF
TRBJ2-7	-	TRBV6-5	-	TGTGCCAGCAGACCCAGGACAGGGAGGGTGGGGGAGCAGTACTTC	CASRPRTGRVGEQYF
TRBJ2-3	-	TRBV4-1	-	TGCGCCAGCAGCCAAGGGAACAGGGTGGATACGCAGTATTTT	CASSQGNRVDTQYF
TRBJ1-5	TRBD1	TRBV12-5	-	TGTGCTAGTGCTCCTTGGACAGGGGGCCTTTTGAATAGCAATCAGCCCCAGCATTTT	CASAPWTGGLLNSNQPQHF
TRBJ1-2	-	TRBV4-2	-	TGTGCCAGCAGCCAAGAAGATTCGCTAACTAGGGGCTACACCTTC	CASSQEDSLTRGYTF
TRBJ1-2	-	TRBV7-6	-	TGTGCCAGCAGCCTAGTACCCGGACAGATCTACACCTTC	CASSLVPGQIYTF
TRBJ2-1	-	TRBV10-3	-	TGTGCCATCAGTTCCCTGGGAGGCAATGAGCAGTTCTTC	CAISSLGGNEQFF
TRBJ2-3	-	TRBV19	-	TGTGCCAGTAGTGGTGGAGGGTGGACAGATACGCAGTATTTT	CASSGGGWTDTQYF
TRBJ2-4	TRBD1	TRBV5-1	-	TGCGCCAGCAGCTTGGACAGGGGGGACATTCAGTACTTC	CASSLDRGDIQYF
TRBJ2-2	-	TRBV4-1	-	TGCGCCAGCAGCCAAAAAACAGCAGGGACCGGGGAGCTGTTTTTT	CASSQKTAGTGELFF
TRBJ1-2	-	TRBV5-1	once	TGCGCCAGCAGCTTCGACATCGACTATGGCTACACCTTC	CASSFDIDYGYTF